This T cell receptor (beta chain) derives from a study of blood T cells in healthy people across ages. The germline gives CDR1 DFQATT, CDR2 SNEGSKA (reference sequence). This CDR3 region has 13 residues. Trimming stripped 2 bases from V and 7 bases from J, with 15 bases between. The authors ran a second PCR of 7 to 11 cycles using a sample-barcoded 5' primer and a J-beta primer mix. TCRdb itself ran the 5' RACE reads through MiXCR, one entry per CDR3 protein. The table lists 850,000 to 1,000,000 distinct CDR3 sequences, 51% of them singletons. The chain has TRBV20-1 and TRBJ2-7, with D perhaps TRBD2 (5 bases). Source material: blood. This TCR was sampled from a woman aged 55-69 years in good health. The CDR3 region has the DNA TGCAGTGCTAGAAGATGGACTCTCGATGAGCAGTACTTC. It yields the protein CSARRWTLDEQYF.